These 20 T cell receptor beta chains were all obtained from the same sample, sequenced in a study of T cells after yellow fever vaccination. Via MiXCR, TCRdb re-called the 5' RACE reads, giving one row per CDR3 protein. This sample carries 500,000 to 700,000 distinct CDR3 sequences, over 15% of them seen once, and the ten largest clones take more than 13%. The sequenced sample was PBMCs, obtained 15 days after the yellow fever booster vaccination. These receptors all come from a man aged 30 to 39 who received the YFV17D yellow fever vaccine.

This clonotype has just a few counts. The gene calls are TRBV12-3 or TRBV12-4 and TRBJ2-3; 7 bases map to TRBD2. The CDR3 runs to 16 residues. The junction had 10 bases not matched to a gene; V was cut back by 5 bases and J by 2 bases. The CDR3 is CASSTTSLTSTDTQYF. DNA of the CDR3: TGTGCCAGCAGTACGACTAGCCTAACCTCCACAGATACGCAGTATTTT.

This clonotype has a handful of counts. This rearrangement joins TRBV20-1 to TRBJ2-1; TRBD2 matches at 8 bases. This CDR3 contains 15 residues. With 4 bases clipped from V and 3 bases from J, the junction kept 8 bases outside the gene matches. Germline V gene sequence: CDR1 DFQATT, CDR2 SNEGSKA (reference sequence). The CDR3 DNA reads TGCAGTGCTATTCCTCCGACTAGCGACTACAATGAGCAGTTCTTC. Amino acids: CSAIPPTSDYNEQFF.

The chain combines TRBV12-3 or TRBV12-4 with TRBJ2-3; TRBD2 agrees at 7 bases. The CDR3 contains 15 residues. V gave up 5 bases and J gave up 0 bases; unmatched junction bases: 5. The CDR3 nucleotides read TGTGCCAGCAGTCCGAGAGCGGGAAGCACAGATACGCAGTATTTT. Amino acids: CASSPRAGSTDTQYF.

This clonotype turned up a few times. This rearrangement joins TRBV9 to TRBJ2-7, with TRBD1 matching over 7 bases. With V trimmed by 0 bases and J by 5 bases, 5 bases remained unmatched. Germline-derived CDR1 and CDR2 are SGDLS and YYNGEE. This CDR3 region has 14 residues. This CDR3 reads CASSVDATGDEQYF. The CDR3 coding sequence is TGTGCCAGCAGCGTAGACGCAACAGGGGACGAGCAGTACTTC.

Only a few counts were recorded for this clonotype. V is TRBV7-8 and J is TRBJ2-6, with unresolved D. The CDR3 contains 17 residues. Germline CDR1 SGHVS, CDR2 FQNEAQ. V was shortened by 1 base and J by 0 bases, with 10 bases between the two germline ends. The CDR3 coding sequence is TGTGCCAGCAGCTTAGTCCCAGGCACCTCTGGGGCCAACGTCCTGACTTTC. Protein sequence: CASSLVPGTSGANVLTF.

The chain carries TRBV12-3 or TRBV12-4 and TRBJ2-1, with D unclear. The CDR3 is made up of 15 amino acids. Trimming took off 6 bases at V and 7 bases at J, with 19 bases between the two ends. The CDR3 reads CASSPPLSSGNEQFF. CDR3 nucleotides: TGTGCCAGCAGCCCCCCCTTGAGCTCTGGGAATGAGCAGTTCTTC.

The chain joins TRBV5-4 to TRBJ2-5; TRBD2 is a possible D gene (6 bases). This CDR3 spans 14 amino acids. CDR1 is SGHNT and CDR2 is YYREEE in the germline V gene (reference sequence). Trimming cost V 3 bases and J 5 bases, with 14 bases left between them. The DNA of the CDR3 is TGTGCCAGCAGCTCTACAGCGGGTTTGGAGACCCAGTACTTC. Encoded protein: CASSSTAGLETQYF.

The chain carries TRBV28 and TRBJ2-3; TRBD1 might be the D (7 bases). CDR1 is MDHEN and CDR2 is SYDVKM in the germline V gene. This CDR3 comprises 16 residues. V gave up 7 bases and J gave up 2 bases, with 19 bases separating them. The CDR3 coding sequence is TGTGCCAGCAACTCCTTGGGGGGACAGCCCACAGATACGCAGTATTTT. As protein: CASNSLGGQPTDTQYF.

The CDR3: CSVVKGISRETQYF. For the CDR3, the DNA is TGCAGCGTTGTGAAAGGTATCTCCCGGGAGACCCAGTACTTC. V gene TRBV29-1 combines with J gene TRBJ2-5, with D hard to call. The CDR3 has 14 residues. Trimming removed 4 bases from V and 5 bases from J, with 17 bases in between. CDR1 and CDR2 from the germline V gene are SQVTM and ANQGSEA.

This clonotype was detected only a few times. The V gene is TRBV10-2, the J gene TRBJ1-1, with TRBD1 as a possible D gene (5 bases). The V and J ends lost 8 bases and 4 bases respectively, with 11 bases between them. The CDR3 has 12 residues. Germline CDR1 reads WSHSY; CDR2 reads SAAADI. CDR3 in amino acids: CASRDGRTEAFF. The CDR3 DNA follows: TGCGCCAGCCGGGACGGGCGCACTGAAGCTTTCTTT.

The rearrangement joins TRBV12-3 or TRBV12-4 to TRBJ1-3; TRBD1 aligns across 7 bases. The V segment lost 6 bases and the J segment 0 bases; nucleotides outside the gene matches: 5. The CDR3 runs 15 residues. The CDR3 sequence: CASRLDRASGNTIYF. Here the CDR3 DNA reads TGTGCCAGCAGACTAGACAGGGCCTCTGGAAACACCATATATTTT.

The J gene is TRBJ2-2, the V gene TRBV28, with D unclear. CDR3 length: 13 residues. V was pared by 5 bases and J by 6 bases, with 10 bases between. Germline lookup yields CDR1 MDHEN and CDR2 SYDVKM. The CDR3 sequence is CASSLQLPGELFF. CDR3 DNA sequence: TGTGCCAGCAGTCTTCAGTTGCCCGGGGAGCTGTTTTTT.

This clonotype was detected only once. CDR3 sequence: CASSDRAIATGELFF. As DNA, the CDR3 is TGTGCCAGCAGCGACCGGGCCATCGCAACCGGGGAGCTGTTTTTT. The chain links TRBV25-1 to TRBJ2-2, with no clear D. Trimming left V 6 bases short and J 5 bases short, with 16 bases between. Germline V gene sequence: CDR1 MGHDK, CDR2 SYGVNS. The CDR3 sequence is 15 residues long. The full variable domain, in which reference TRBV25-1 and TRBJ2-2 provide the parts outside the CDR3, is EADIYQTPRYLVIGTGKKITLECSQTMGHDKMYWYQQDPGMELHLIHYSYGVNSTEKGDLSSESTVSRIRTEHFPLTLESARPSHTSQYLCASSDRAIATGELFFGEGSRLTVL.

The chain recombines TRBV28 with TRBJ1-1; TRBD1 matches at 9 bases. This CDR3 spans 15 amino acids. Germline-derived CDR1 and CDR2 are MDHEN and SYDVKM. V lost 5 bases to trimming and J lost 1 base; unmatched junction nucleotides: 5. The DNA for the CDR3 is TGTGCCAGCAGTCCCCAACAGGGGGCGAACACTGAAGCTTTCTTT. Translation gives CASSPQQGANTEAFF.

This clonotype was picked up many times. CDR3: CASSLTGGGETQYF. CDR3 in DNA: TGTGCCAGCAGCCTCACCGGCGGAGGGGAGACCCAGTACTTC. The chain links TRBV5-6 to TRBJ2-5; D possibly corresponds to TRBD2 (6 bases). Per the germline V gene, CDR1 is SGHDT and CDR2 is YYEEEE. The CDR3 runs 14 residues. With 4 bases removed from V and 5 bases from J, the gap between germline ends came to 15 bases.

This clonotype was detected a few times. The genes are TRBV12-3 or TRBV12-4 and TRBJ2-7; 9 bases match TRBD1. V was pared by 8 bases and J by 2 bases, with 7 bases of the junction left unmatched. The CDR3 sequence is 14 residues long. Here the CDR3 DNA reads TGTGCCAGCGCTCTAGGACAGGGGCCCTACGAGCAGTACTTC. Its translation: CASALGQGPYEQYF.

This clonotype was found a few times. At one end, the junction sequence differs from germline, possibly due to a read error. This chain joins TRBV7-7 and TRBJ2-2; D gene ambiguous. The CDR3 runs 13 residues. From germline, CDR1 is SSHAT and CDR2 FNYEAQ (reference sequence). CDR3 in amino acids: CASSLKDTGELFF. The CDR3 DNA reads as TGTGCTAGCAGCTTAAAGGACACCGGGGAGCTGTTTTTT.

J is TRBJ2-2 and V is TRBV7-9; the D is unclear. Trimming removed 7 bases at V and 2 bases at J, with 14 bases between. Germline CDR1 and CDR2: SEHNR and FQNEAQ (reference sequence). The CDR3 runs 15 residues. Here the CDR3 reads CASTPGTFNTGELFF. CDR3 DNA sequence: TGTGCCAGCACCCCCGGTACCTTCAACACCGGGGAGCTGTTTTTT.

The chain joins TRBV18 to TRBJ2-1; no definite D call. V lost 3 bases to trimming and J lost 4 bases, with 13 bases between them. The germline V gene encodes CDR1 KGHSH and CDR2 LQKENI. The CDR3 covers 15 residues. DNA for the CDR3: TGTGCCAGCTCACCGGGTCCCGGGCGGTACAATGAGCAGTTCTTC. Its protein product is CASSPGPGRYNEQFF.

The DNA for the CDR3 is TGTGCCAGCTCTCCCGAGCGGGAGGGCTACAATGAGCAGTTCTTC. As protein: CASSPEREGYNEQFF. The V call is TRBV18, the J call TRBJ2-1; TRBD2 matches at 10 bases. Germline assignment: CDR1 KGHSH and CDR2 LQKENI. The CDR3 extends over 15 amino acids. V shed 6 bases and J 3 bases; nucleotides not matched to a gene: 5.